These 30 T cell receptor beta chains originate from one sample sequenced in a study of memory B cells and T cells in multiple sclerosis. Clones were sequenced by immunoSEQ multiplex PCR, and TCRdb holds only the in-frame ones, with some missing. Altogether approximately 30,000 clones are present, 86% being singletons, with the ten largest covering approximately 2.6%. Their recognized antigens are unknown. CFSE-dim autoproliferating and CFSE-high non-proliferating T cells from unstimulated culture were sequenced separately. Replicate wells were pooled after about seven days of stimulus-free culture of fewer than 65 million CFSE-labeled PBMCs. The specimen sequenced was PBMCs from blood kept in culture. These receptors originate from a human donor with multiple sclerosis.

This clone was seen a handful of times. The chain combines TRBV7-9 with TRBJ1-5; D is unresolved. Germline CDR1 and CDR2: SEHNR and FQNEAQ (reference sequence). The CDR3 contains 14 residues. V was shortened by 3 bases and J by 1 base, with 7 bases between the two germline ends. The CDR3 is CASSLPGSNQPQHF. In DNA form, the CDR3 reads TGTGCCAGCAGCTTGCCTGGCAGCAATCAGCCCCAGCATTTT.

The V call is TRBV19, the J call TRBJ1-1; TRBD1 matches at 7 bases. Per the germline V gene, CDR1 is LNHDA and CDR2 is SQIVND (reference sequence). V shed 3 bases and J 5 bases; nucleotides not matched to a gene: 6. This CDR3 is built from 14 residues. This CDR3 is CASSMGRGRTEAFF. Written as DNA, the CDR3 is TGTGCCAGTAGTATGGGAAGGGGGCGTACTGAAGCTTTCTTT. The whole variable domain, filled in from reference TRBV19 and TRBJ1-1, reads DGGITQSPKYLFRKEGQNVTLSCEQNLNHDAMYWYRQDPGQGLRLIYYSQIVNDFQKGDIAEGYSVSREKKESFPLTVTSAQKNPTAFYLCASSMGRGRTEAFFGQGTRLTVV.

The chain links TRBV29-1 to TRBJ2-5, with TRBD2 matching over 8 bases. The trim removed 7 bases at V and 5 bases at J, leaving 9 bases unmatched. This CDR3 has 13 amino acids. Germline V gives CDR1 SQVTM, CDR2 ANQGSEA. The CDR3 loop reads CSATSGGRETQYF. The CDR3 DNA follows: TGCAGCGCAACGTCGGGGGGGCGGGAGACCCAGTACTTC. Full variable domain (outside the CDR3, taken from reference TRBV29-1 and TRBJ2-5): SAVISQKPSRDICQRGTSLTIQCQVDSQVTMMFWYRQQPGQSLTLIATANQGSEATYESGFVIDKFPISRPNLTFSTLTVSNMSPEDSSIYLCSATSGGRETQYFGPGTRLLVL.

The chain carries TRBV5-1 and TRBJ2-1, with D unclear. The V end was cut by 5 bases, the J end by 7 bases, with 7 bases between. The CDR3 extends over 11 amino acids. CDR1 and CDR2 (germline): SGHRS, YFSETQ. The CDR3 region is CASSLGNEQFF. The CDR3 nucleotides are TGCGCCAGCAGTTTAGGGAATGAGCAGTTCTTC.

The chain links TRBV18 to TRBJ1-5; no clear D. This CDR3 comprises 16 residues. V gave up 1 base and J gave up 6 bases, with 16 bases separating them. In germline, CDR1 is KGHSH, CDR2 LQKENI. The CDR3, as DNA: TGTGCCAGCTCACCACTGGGAGGTTCGGGTGGTCAGCCCCAGCATTTT. It specifies CASSPLGGSGGQPQHF.

This rearrangement joins TRBV4-2 to TRBJ2-7, with 11 bases identical to TRBD2. Germline CDR1 reads LGHNA; CDR2 reads YNFKEQ. This CDR3 is 13 amino acids long. V shed 6 bases, J shed 2 bases, and the junction held 0 bases outside the gene matches. CDR3 bases: TGTGCCAGCAGTAGCGGGAGGGCCTACGAGCAGTACTTC. Its protein is CASSSGRAYEQYF.

The chain couples TRBV5-4 to TRBJ2-2; TRBD1 is a possible D gene (6 bases). Germline lookup yields CDR1 SGHNT and CDR2 YYREEE (reference sequence). The CDR3 sequence is 15 residues long. V was pared by 0 bases and J by 3 bases, with 9 bases between. CDR3 sequence reads: CASSLVQGYTGELFF. In nucleotides, the CDR3 is TGTGCCAGCAGCTTGGTTCAGGGGTACACCGGGGAGCTGTTTTTT.

To note about this clone: Within the sample, other DNA sequences also encode this same CDR3. The genes are TRBV4-1 and TRBJ2-7, with 8 nucleotides matching TRBD1. The CDR3 is 18 amino acids. V trimming: 1 base; J trimming: 3 bases; junction bases outside the gene matches: 14. CDR1 MGHRA and CDR2 YSYEKL come from the germline V gene. The CDR3 DNA follows: TGCGCCAGCAGCCAAGTTGACTTTTTACCTGGACAGGGCTACGAGCAGTACTTC. This codes for CASSQVDFLPGQGYEQYF.

The rearrangement joins TRBV2 to TRBJ1-1; the D gene is possibly TRBD1 (5 bases). The germline V gene encodes CDR1 SNHLY and CDR2 FYNNEI. The CDR3 runs 14 residues. Trimming cost V 6 bases and J 5 bases, with 16 bases left between them. The CDR3 sequence: CASRPWAGLTEAFF. Written as DNA, the CDR3 is TGTGCCAGCAGACCATGGGCAGGGCTAACTGAAGCTTTCTTT.

The count of this clone is one. The chain uses TRBV4-1 and TRBJ2-5; weak D call: TRBD1 (5 bases). The CDR3 contains 12 residues. The germline CDR1 and CDR2 sequences are MGHRA and YSYEKL. V shed 5 bases and J shed 11 bases, with 15 bases lying between them. This CDR3 is CASSSPGISQYF. CDR3 coding DNA: TGCGCCAGCAGCTCTCCAGGGATCTCGCAGTACTTC.

The chain couples TRBV6-5 to TRBJ2-6; D is undetermined. There are 15 residues in the CDR3. Germline values: CDR1 MNHEY, CDR2 SVGAGI. Deletions cut 0 bases from V and 2 bases from J, with 5 bases between. CDR3 in DNA: TGTGCCAGCAGTTACTCAGAGGCTGGGGCCAACGTCCTGACTTTC. Encoded protein: CASSYSEAGANVLTF.

The genes are TRBV5-1 and TRBJ2-1, with TRBD2 matching over 9 bases. Per germline, CDR1 SGHRS and CDR2 YFSETQ. The CDR3 runs 14 residues. V shed 1 base and J 7 bases; nucleotides not matched to a gene: 3. Here the CDR3 reads CASSLNSGRNEQFF. As DNA, the CDR3 is TGCGCCAGCAGCTTGAATAGCGGGAGAAATGAGCAGTTCTTC.

The chain uses TRBV10-3 and TRBJ2-6; no clear D. This CDR3 comprises 19 residues. V lost 5 bases to trimming and J lost 5 bases, with 25 bases between them. The germline V gene has CDR1 ENHRY and CDR2 SYGVKD. The CDR3 protein is CAISHCVCRYKSRANVLTF. CDR3 sequence (DNA): TGTGCCATCAGTCACTGTGTCTGTAGATACAAAAGTCGGGCCAACGTCCTGACTTTC.

The chain couples TRBV2 to TRBJ1-2, with 9 bases lining up with TRBD1. The CDR3 spans 14 residues. Germline CDR1 reads SNHLY; CDR2 reads FYNNEI. V was pared by 6 bases and J by 8 bases, with 10 bases of the junction left unmatched. The CDR3 region is CASSPVQGAEGYTF. CDR3 nucleotides: TGTGCCAGCAGCCCAGTACAGGGGGCTGAGGGCTACACCTTC.

A remark on this clone: The sample has other DNA sequences that encode this CDR3 too. V usage is TRBV7-9 and J usage is TRBJ2-1; 8 nucleotides align to TRBD2. The CDR3 runs 13 residues. Unmatched junction bases numbered 5, after V lost 5 bases and J lost 8 bases. The germline V gene encodes CDR1 SEHNR and CDR2 FQNEAQ (reference sequence). DNA of the CDR3: TGTGCCAGCAGCCCGGGGACTAGATATGAGCAGTTCTTC. As protein: CASSPGTRYEQFF.

The CDR3 DNA reads as TGCGCCAGCAGCCAAGATATCTGGGAGGGGAACTATGGCTACACCTTC. Translating it yields CASSQDIWEGNYGYTF. The rearrangement links TRBV4-1 to TRBJ1-2, with D possibly being TRBD1 (5 bases). The germline V gene encodes CDR1 MGHRA and CDR2 YSYEKL. CDR3 length: 16 amino acids. V lost 0 bases and J 2 bases, leaving 13 bases between the germline ends.

This chain links TRBV7-2 with TRBJ2-7, with D perhaps TRBD1 (6 bases). This CDR3 contains 14 residues. Trimming shortened V by 1 base and J by 0 bases, and 7 bases separated the two germline ends. In germline, CDR1 is SGHTA, CDR2 FQGNSA. CDR3 sequence (DNA): TGTGCCAGCAGCTTAGGGGGGCCCTCCTACGAGCAGTACTTC. Translation: CASSLGGPSYEQYF.

This clone was seen only a few times. V usage is TRBV19 and J usage is TRBJ1-6; TRBD1 is a possible D gene (5 bases). The V end lost 6 bases, the J end lost 8 bases, and 17 bases lay between the germline ends. CDR3 length: 15 residues. Germline CDR1 reads LNHDA; CDR2 reads SQIVND (reference sequence). The chain's CDR3 is CASSHVGAFDSPLHF. For the CDR3, the DNA is TGTGCCAGTAGCCACGTCGGGGCCTTTGATTCACCCCTCCACTTT.

This chain links TRBV7-8 with TRBJ2-7; 7 nucleotides agree with TRBD2. The germline V gene has CDR1 SGHVS and CDR2 FQNEAQ. V lost 4 bases, J lost 0 bases, and 9 bases stayed unmatched. The CDR3 is made up of 16 amino acids. The CDR3 DNA is TGTGCCAGCAGCTCCTCTAGCGGAGGACTCTCCTACGAGCAGTACTTC. Protein sequence: CASSSSSGGLSYEQYF.

This clone appeared a single time. V usage is TRBV28 and J usage is TRBJ2-1, with 8 bases identical to TRBD1. CDR3 length equals 10 residues. J was trimmed by 16 bases and V by 6 bases; bases with no gene match: 5. In germline, CDR1 is MDHEN, CDR2 SYDVKM. In DNA, the CDR3 is TGTGCCAGCAGCCGACAGGGGATTTTCTTC. Its translation is CASSRQGIFF.

The V gene is TRBV20-1, the J gene TRBJ2-1; D is ambiguous. Trimming pared 0 bases from V and 8 bases from J, leaving 5 bases between. There are 11 residues in the CDR3. In germline, CDR1 is DFQATT, CDR2 SNEGSKA (reference sequence). The CDR3 spells CSARDIYEQFF. CDR3 bases: TGCAGTGCTAGAGATATCTATGAGCAGTTCTTC.

This rearrangement joins TRBV4-1 to TRBJ2-7; 10 bases line up with TRBD2. Looked up from germline, CDR1 is MGHRA and CDR2 is YSYEKL. Trimming at V came to 4 bases and at J to 0 bases, leaving 3 bases not matched to a gene. This CDR3 comprises 15 residues. Here the CDR3 DNA reads TGCGCCAGCAGCCGACTAGCGGGCCCCTCCTACGAGCAGTACTTC. Translated, it gives CASSRLAGPSYEQYF.

This clone occurred once. This chain links TRBV19 with TRBJ2-2; D could derive from TRBD1 or TRBD2 (5 bases each). The germline gives CDR1 LNHDA, CDR2 SQIVND (reference sequence). Trimming stripped 6 bases from V and 5 bases from J, with 10 bases between. This CDR3 has 13 amino acids. The CDR3 DNA follows: TGTGCCAGTAGGGGACCTGTGACCGGGGAGCTGTTTTTT. It codes for CASRGPVTGELFF.

The chain carries TRBV27 and TRBJ1-4, with a tentative D call TRBD1 (6 bases). The CDR3 has 15 residues. The V end lost 3 bases, the J end lost 4 bases, and 12 bases lay between the germline ends. CDR1 MNHEY and CDR2 SMNVEV come from the germline V gene (reference sequence). The CDR3 loop reads CASSFTGQVNEKLFF. The CDR3 nucleotides are TGTGCCAGCAGTTTTACAGGGCAGGTTAATGAAAAACTGTTTTTT.

The gene calls are TRBV19 and TRBJ1-1; a weak D match, TRBD1 (6 bases). Trimming cost V 4 bases and J 1 base, with 10 bases left between them. The CDR3 is 14 residues long. The germline gives CDR1 LNHDA, CDR2 SQIVND (reference sequence). CDR3 sequence (DNA): TGTGCCAGTAGTAGCAGGGGATCGAACACTGAAGCTTTCTTT. Translation: CASSSRGSNTEAFF.

In its sample, this clone was seen a few times. This chain joins TRBV7-9 and TRBJ2-1, with unresolved D. CDR3 length: 12 amino acids. Trimming cost V 5 bases and J 0 bases, with 2 bases left between them. Germline V gene lookup returns CDR1 SEHNR and CDR2 FQNEAQ (reference sequence). CDR3: CASSRSYNEQFF. The CDR3 nucleotides are TGTGCCAGCAGCCGCTCCTACAATGAGCAGTTCTTC. The variable domain in full, with the rest retrieved from reference TRBV7-9 and TRBJ2-1, is DTGVSQNPRHKITKRGQNVTFRCDPISEHNRLYWYRQTLGQGPEFLTYFQNEAQLEKSRLLSDRFSAERPKGSFSTLEIQRTEQGDSAMYLCASSRSYNEQFFGPGTRLTVL.

This chain joins TRBV5-4 and TRBJ1-1; 8 bases line up with TRBD1. The junction had 1 base not matched to a gene; V was cut back by 2 bases and J by 4 bases. There are 13 residues in the CDR3. The germline gives CDR1 SGHNT, CDR2 YYREEE (reference sequence). The CDR3 loop reads CASSLTGGTEAFF. The CDR3 DNA follows: TGTGCCAGCAGCTTAACAGGGGGCACTGAAGCTTTCTTT.

The chain combines TRBV6-7 with TRBJ2-5; D is perhaps TRBD1 (6 bases). TRBV6-7 is treated as an ORF (open reading frame) with a function not yet certain. Trimming cost V 7 bases and J 5 bases, with 17 bases left between them. The CDR3 runs 14 residues. CDR3 coding DNA: TGTGCCAGCACCAAACAGGGTACGGGGGAGACCCAGTACTTC. It yields the protein CASTKQGTGETQYF.

This rearrangement joins TRBV18 to TRBJ2-7; 7 bases fit TRBD1. V was pared by 3 bases and J by 3 bases, with 5 bases of the junction left unmatched. The germline V gene encodes CDR1 KGHSH and CDR2 LQKENI. The CDR3 totals 14 residues. CDR3 sequence: CASSPRDRFYEQYF. CDR3 sequence (DNA): TGTGCCAGCTCACCCCGGGACAGATTCTACGAGCAGTACTTC.

This clone was picked up one time. This specimen includes other DNA sequences encoding the same CDR3. This rearrangement joins TRBV9 to TRBJ2-7; no clear D gene. V shed 0 bases and J shed 2 bases, with 9 bases lying between them. Germline V gene lookup returns CDR1 SGDLS and CDR2 YYNGEE. The CDR3 has 14 amino acids. The CDR3 is CASSVDESPYEQYF. In DNA form, the CDR3 reads TGTGCCAGCAGCGTAGACGAGTCACCCTACGAGCAGTACTTC.